The 11 T cell receptor beta chains below all came from one sample that was sequenced in a study of human T cells and chemical hapten exposure. TCRdb ran MiXCR on the RACE reads and lists one entry per CDR3 protein. The sample has about 46,000 distinct CDR3 sequences; roughly a tenth are singletons. Time point noted: pre-sensitization, week 0. Treatment of the sample: therapeutic diphenylcyclopropenone sensitization with weekly scalp DPC. Sample: whole blood, taken in connection with sensitization to the hapten diphenylcyclopropenone (DPC). These receptors all come from a woman aged 40 to 50 with alopecia areata. Some clones in this sample may be carry-over from other donors' samples.

This clonotype was found many times. V usage is TRBV4-1 and J usage is TRBJ1-6, with D maybe TRBD1 (5 bases). The germline gives CDR1 MGHRA, CDR2 YSYEKL. Trimming removed 1 base at V and 13 bases at J, with 17 bases between. This CDR3 contains 15 residues. The CDR3, as DNA: TGCGCCAGCAGCCAAGTTTGGGACCCAGGCGTTCCCCTCCACTTT. Its protein product is CASSQVWDPGVPLHF.

V usage is TRBV2 and J usage is TRBJ1-6; 12 bases match TRBD1. Per germline, CDR1 SNHLY and CDR2 FYNNEI. V lost 6 bases and J lost 13; bases outside the gene matches: 7. The CDR3 is made up of 14 amino acids. The DNA of the CDR3 is TGTGCCAGCAGGCCGGGACAGGGGGCGGCTCCCCTCCACTTT. Encoded protein: CASRPGQGAAPLHF.

This clonotype was counted a few times. V and J are TRBV20-1 and TRBJ2-7; 7 positions agree with TRBD1. Losses at the gene ends were 6 bases for V and 3 bases for J; bases not matched to a gene: 2. The CDR3 is made up of 11 amino acids. Germline V lookup: CDR1 DFQATT, CDR2 SNEGSKA (reference sequence). CDR3 residues: CSARTGYEQYF. The CDR3 region has the DNA TGCAGTGCCAGGACAGGCTACGAGCAGTACTTC.

This clonotype was detected a few times. The rearrangement links TRBV24-1 to TRBJ1-5; 7 nucleotides agree with TRBD1. V trimming: 4 bases; J trimming: 6 bases; junction bases outside the gene matches: 8. The CDR3 covers 15 residues. From germline, CDR1 is KGHDR and CDR2 SFDVKD. The DNA of the CDR3 is TGTGCCACCAGTGAGACCGACAGGGAGATTCAGCCCCAGCATTTT. Its translation is CATSETDREIQPQHF.

The rearrangement joins TRBV28 to TRBJ1-4, with unresolved D. V was clipped by 3 bases and J by 12 bases, with 11 bases between them. This CDR3 has 12 amino acids. Germline loops: CDR1 MDHEN, CDR2 SYDVKM. In DNA, the CDR3 is TGTGCCAGCAGTTTGCGGAGGGAAGAACTGTTTTTT. Translating it yields CASSLRREELFF.

This clonotype was seen a handful of times. The rearrangement links TRBV6-1 to TRBJ1-2; TRBD1 agrees at 9 bases. Germline CDR1 is MNHNS and CDR2 is SASEGT. CDR3 size: 14 residues. V dropped 5 bases and J dropped 4; count of bases not matched to a gene: 5. The CDR3 loop reads CASSSDRGGYGYTF. The CDR3 DNA sequence: TGTGCCAGCAGTTCGGACAGGGGCGGCTATGGCTACACCTTC.

This clonotype appeared many times. The rearrangement joins TRBV5-1 to TRBJ1-2, with D unresolved. Trimming took 0 bases from V and 0 from J, leaving 6 bases between them. This CDR3 is 14 amino acids long. Germline CDR1 reads SGHRS; CDR2 reads YFSETQ. The CDR3 is CASSLEPANYGYTF. CDR3 bases: TGCGCCAGCAGCTTGGAACCGGCTAACTATGGCTACACCTTC.

This clonotype has a handful of counts. This rearrangement joins TRBV4-1 to TRBJ1-1, with D perhaps TRBD1 (6 bases). CDR3 length equals 15 residues. The V gene lost 5 bases and the J gene lost 0 bases, with 13 bases spanning the gap. The V gene's germline CDR1 is MGHRA and CDR2 YSYEKL. CDR3 residues: CASSLFGQMNTEAFF. Written as DNA, the CDR3 is TGCGCCAGCAGCTTATTCGGACAGATGAACACTGAAGCTTTCTTT.

V usage is TRBV12-3 or TRBV12-4 and J usage is TRBJ1-2; 11 bases are a match to TRBD1. The ends lost 5 bases at V and 0 bases at J; junction bases unmatched: 2. CDR3 length: 15 residues. DNA of the CDR3: TGTGCCAGCAGTCGGGACAGGGGGGCTAACTATGGCTACACCTTC. Translation gives CASSRDRGANYGYTF.

This clonotype was detected a few times. The rearrangement joins TRBV3-1 to TRBJ2-5; possible D gene TRBD1, 5 bases. Trimming left V 0 bases short and J 5 bases short, with 13 bases between. Germline-derived CDR1 and CDR2 are LGHDT and YNNKEL (reference sequence). The CDR3 length is 15 residues. CDR3 nucleotide sequence: TGTGCCAGCAGCCAAGACCTGACAGCATGGGAGACCCAGTACTTC. It is translated as CASSQDLTAWETQYF.

This clonotype was counted many times. The rearrangement links TRBV20-1 to TRBJ2-7, with D possibly TRBD1 on 5 matching bases. The germline CDR1 and CDR2 sequences are DFQATT and SNEGSKA (reference sequence). The CDR3 is 15 amino acids. V was trimmed by 5 bases and J by 2 bases, leaving 19 bases between them. The DNA of the CDR3 is TGCAGTGCTCCCCTGGTGGGGCCGAAAACCTACGAGCAGTACTTC. Translating gives CSAPLVGPKTYEQYF.